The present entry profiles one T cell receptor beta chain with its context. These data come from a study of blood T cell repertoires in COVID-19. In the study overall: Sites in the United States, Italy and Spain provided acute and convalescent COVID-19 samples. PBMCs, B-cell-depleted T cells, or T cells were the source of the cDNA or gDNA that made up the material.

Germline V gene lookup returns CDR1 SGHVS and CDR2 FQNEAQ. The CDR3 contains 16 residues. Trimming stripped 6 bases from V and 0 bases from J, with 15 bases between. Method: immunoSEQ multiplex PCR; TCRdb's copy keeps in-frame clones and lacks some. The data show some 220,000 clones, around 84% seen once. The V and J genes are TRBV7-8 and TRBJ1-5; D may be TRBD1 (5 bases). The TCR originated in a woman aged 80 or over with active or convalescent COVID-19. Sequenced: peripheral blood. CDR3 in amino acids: CASRGRGRPSNQPQHF. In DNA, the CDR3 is TGTGCCAGCAGAGGGAGGGGCAGACCTAGCAATCAGCCCCAGCATTTT. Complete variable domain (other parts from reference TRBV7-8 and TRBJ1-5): GAGVSQSPRYKVAKRGQDVALRCDPISGHVSLFWYQQALGQGPEFLTYFQNEAQLDKSGLPSDRFFAERPEGSVSTLKIQRTQQEDSAVYLCASRGRGRPSNQPQHFGDGTRLSIL.